One and the same sample provided the 17 T cell receptor beta chains below, sequenced in a study of regulatory T cells in long-lasting Graves disease. The time point here: newly diagnosed GD, antithyroid drugs for less than 3 months. Extracted RNA from PBMCs served as the source of the TCR library. Building of the TCR beta libraries involved iRepertoire HTBI primers and Arm-PCR of CDR3 regions. TCRdb re-called the multiplex PCR reads with MiXCR, one entry per CDR3 protein. The sample lists approximately 470,000 distinct CDR3 sequences, around 15% occurring once. This sample also appeared in a second study, on T cells in Graves' hyperthyroidism and ophthalmopathy.

Sequencing was performed on peripheral blood mononuclear cells (PBMCs), taken at new diagnosis, from a patient treated with antithyroid drugs. Source of these receptors: a man aged 40-49 years with Graves disease.

This clonotype was found a few times. The rearrangement uses TRBV7-9 and TRBJ2-2, with 8 positions matching TRBD1. The CDR3 spans 15 residues. Losses at the gene ends were 5 bases for V and 4 bases for J; bases not matched to a gene: 6. Germline lookup yields CDR1 SEHNR and CDR2 FQNEAQ (reference sequence). This CDR3 is CASSQDRAGTGELFF. DNA for the CDR3: TGTGCCAGCAGCCAGGACAGGGCGGGCACCGGGGAGCTGTTTTTT.

This clonotype has a count of ten or more. CDR3 DNA: TGTGCCAGCCAGGGACTAGTGGTACGTGAGCAGTTCTTC. Protein sequence: CASQGLVVREQFF. The V and J genes are TRBV28 and TRBJ2-1; 8 bases are shared with TRBD2. The CDR3 runs to 13 residues. Germline CDR1 MDHEN, CDR2 SYDVKM. Losses at the gene ends were 8 bases for V and 9 bases for J; bases not matched to a gene: 9.

CDR3 in DNA: TGTGCCAGTAGGACCCTGGGTAGCGGCGAGCAGTACTTC. Amino acid sequence: CASRTLGSGEQYF. V and J are TRBV19 and TRBJ2-7; possibly TRBD2 for D (6 bases). Germline CDR1 and CDR2: LNHDA and SQIVND (reference sequence). The CDR3 runs to 13 residues. V was cut by 6 bases and J by 6 bases, with 15 bases left in between.

This clonotype was counted ten times or more. The V and J genes are TRBV6-2 or TRBV6-3 and TRBJ2-7, with a possible D match to TRBD2 (5 bases). V lost 5 bases and J 5 bases, leaving 19 bases between the germline ends. Germline CDR1 reads MNHEY; CDR2 reads SVGEGT. The CDR3 totals 15 residues. The CDR3: CASSDYGVDANEQYF. The DNA for the CDR3 is TGTGCCAGCAGTGACTACGGGGTGGACGCTAACGAGCAGTACTTC.

This clonotype was counted many times. The rearrangement links TRBV20-1 to TRBJ1-5, with no clear D. The germline V gene has CDR1 DFQATT and CDR2 SNEGSKA (reference sequence). V lost 3 bases, J lost 3 bases, and 15 bases lay in between. This CDR3 is built from 15 residues. Written as DNA, the CDR3 is TGCAGTGCTAGTCGCAGCCCGGAGAACAATCAGCCCCAGCATTTT. This codes for CSASRSPENNQPQHF.

The table lists this clonotype with many counts. J is TRBJ2-3 and V is TRBV12-3 or TRBV12-4; 9 nucleotides line up with TRBD2. There are 16 residues in the CDR3. Losses at the gene ends were 5 bases for V and 4 bases for J; bases not matched to a gene: 10. The CDR3 protein is CASSAWGVAGADTQYF. CDR3 DNA sequence: TGTGCCAGCAGTGCCTGGGGGGTAGCGGGAGCAGATACGCAGTATTTT.

This clonotype was observed a single time. Being one base from a much bigger clone, this may be a read error. This chain connects TRBV12-3 or TRBV12-4 to TRBJ2-1; tentative D call: TRBD1 (5 bases). CDR3 length equals 14 residues. The CDR3 is CASSEGASYNERFF. Here the CDR3 DNA reads TGTGCCAGCAGTGAAGGGGCTTCCTACAATGAGCGGTTCTTC.

This clonotype was seen many times. This chain links TRBV2 with TRBJ1-6; 10 bases align to TRBD1. The CDR3 spans 14 residues. With V trimmed by 8 bases and J by 10 bases, 8 bases remained unmatched. Germline V gene sequence: CDR1 SNHLY, CDR2 FYNNEI. The chain's CDR3 is CASRTGGDISPLHF. The CDR3 bases are TGTGCCAGCCGGACAGGGGGGGATATATCACCCCTCCACTTT. Based on the CDR3 plus reference TRBV2 and TRBJ1-6, the full variable domain is EPEVTQTPSHQVTQMGQEVILRCVPISNHLYFYWYRQILGQKVEFLVSFYNNEISEKSEIFDDQFSVERPDGSNFTLKIRSTKLEDSAMYFCASRTGGDISPLHFGNGTRLTVT.

This clonotype was seen at least ten times. V gene TRBV20-1 combines with J gene TRBJ2-7; 10 bases agree with TRBD2. Trimming cost V 0 bases and J 9 bases; bases outside gene matches: 5. Germline V gives CDR1 DFQATT, CDR2 SNEGSKA (reference sequence). The CDR3 has 13 residues. The CDR3 reads CSARDLASGRQYF. The CDR3 nucleotides are TGCAGTGCTAGAGATCTGGCTAGCGGGAGGCAGTACTTC.

In this sample, this clonotype turned up many times. The rearrangement joins TRBV28 to TRBJ2-3; D might be TRBD1 (6 bases). In germline, CDR1 is MDHEN, CDR2 SYDVKM. V lost 2 bases and J 0 bases, leaving 24 bases between the germline ends. The CDR3 runs 20 residues. CDR3 sequence: CASSLRDRQDSFLSTDTQYF. As DNA, the CDR3 is TGTGCCAGCAGTTTAAGGGATCGACAGGACTCCTTCCTTAGCACAGATACGCAGTATTTT.

Details on this clonotype: This may arise from a read error, as a much more abundant clone is one base away. The genes are TRBV12-5 and TRBJ2-1, with a tentative D call TRBD2 (6 bases). Germline V gene sequence: CDR1 LGHNT, CDR2 FRNRAP. The CDR3 has 11 amino acids. The CDR3, as DNA: TGTGGTAGTGGTCCGCTAGCGGAGCAGTTCTTC. Residues: CGSGPLAEQFF.

The CDR3 bases are TGTGCCAGCAGTCAAACGATCGAGCAGTTCTTC. It codes for CASSQTIEQFF. This chain joins TRBV16 and TRBJ2-1; D is uncertain. Between the trimmed V and J ends, which lost 6 bases and 10 bases, there was a span of 10 bases. From germline, CDR1 is KGHSY and CDR2 FQNENV. The CDR3 is 11 residues long.

This clonotype was counted many times. This chain links TRBV2 with TRBJ2-5; D gene uncertain. V was trimmed by 2 bases and J by 5 bases, leaving 18 bases between them. Looked up from germline, CDR1 is SNHLY and CDR2 is FYNNEI. CDR3 size: 16 residues. The CDR3 sequence is CASSESPDPRRETQYF. In DNA, the CDR3 is TGTGCCAGCAGTGAATCGCCCGACCCCCGACGGGAGACCCAGTACTTC.

The rearrangement joins TRBV6-1 to TRBJ2-1, with 11 nucleotides matching TRBD2. This CDR3 spans 14 amino acids. From germline, CDR1 is MNHNS and CDR2 SASEGT. J gave up 8 bases and V 7 bases, and 7 bases lay outside the gene matches. This chain's CDR3 is CASTPGTSGHEQFF. The CDR3 DNA is TGTGCCAGCACTCCAGGGACTAGCGGCCATGAGCAGTTCTTC.

This clonotype was recorded at least ten times. The genes are TRBV11-2 and TRBJ2-1; the D gene is possibly TRBD2 (5 bases). Germline V lookup: CDR1 SGHAT, CDR2 FQNNGV. The V gene lost 8 bases and the J gene lost 4 bases, with 18 bases spanning the gap. This CDR3 region has 15 residues. The DNA of the CDR3 is TGTGCCAGCGGAGTAGGGATCCGGGGATACAATGAGCAGTTCTTC. Its protein is CASGVGIRGYNEQFF.

The chain recombines TRBV18 with TRBJ1-5; D possibly corresponds to TRBD1 (6 bases). The CDR3 consists of 16 residues. V gave up 6 bases and J gave up 4 bases, with 19 bases separating them. Germline values: CDR1 KGHSH, CDR2 LQKENI. The CDR3 sequence: CASSPWGGAENQPQHF. The CDR3 coding sequence is TGTGCCAGCTCCCCCTGGGGGGGGGCCGAGAATCAGCCCCAGCATTTT.

The J gene is TRBJ2-1, the V gene TRBV7-9; TRBD1 or TRBD2 may be the D gene (5 bases each). TRBJ2-5 explains the end of the DNA better; the J call may be wrong. The germline V gene encodes CDR1 SEHNR and CDR2 FQNEAQ (reference sequence). The CDR3 runs to 14 residues. The CDR3 nucleotides read TGTGCCAGCAGTCCGGGGCCCCCGCAAGAGACCCAGTACTTC. This sequence encodes CASSPGPPQETQYF.